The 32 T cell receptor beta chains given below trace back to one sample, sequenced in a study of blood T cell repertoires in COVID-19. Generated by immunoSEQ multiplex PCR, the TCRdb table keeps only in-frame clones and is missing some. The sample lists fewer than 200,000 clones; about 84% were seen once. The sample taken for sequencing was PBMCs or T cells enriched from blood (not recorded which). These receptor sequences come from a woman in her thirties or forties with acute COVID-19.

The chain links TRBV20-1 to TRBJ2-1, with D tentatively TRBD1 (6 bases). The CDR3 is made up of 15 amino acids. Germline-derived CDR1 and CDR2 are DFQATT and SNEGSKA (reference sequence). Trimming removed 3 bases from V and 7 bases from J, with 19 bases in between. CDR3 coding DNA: TGCAGTGCTAGTACGGGGACACCCGGGTCGAATGAGCAGTTCTTC. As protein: CSASTGTPGSNEQFF.

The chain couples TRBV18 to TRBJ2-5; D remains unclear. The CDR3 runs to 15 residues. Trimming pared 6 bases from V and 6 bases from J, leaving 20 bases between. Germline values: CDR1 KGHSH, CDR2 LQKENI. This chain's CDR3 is CASSNQEMKLKTQYF. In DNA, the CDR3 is TGTGCCAGCTCTAACCAAGAGATGAAGCTAAAGACCCAGTACTTC.

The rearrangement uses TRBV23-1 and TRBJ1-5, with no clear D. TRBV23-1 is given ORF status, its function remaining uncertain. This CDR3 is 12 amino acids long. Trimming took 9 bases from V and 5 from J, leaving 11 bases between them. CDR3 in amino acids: CAREEGYQPQHF. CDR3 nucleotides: TGCGCCAGGGAGGAAGGGTATCAGCCCCAGCATTTT.

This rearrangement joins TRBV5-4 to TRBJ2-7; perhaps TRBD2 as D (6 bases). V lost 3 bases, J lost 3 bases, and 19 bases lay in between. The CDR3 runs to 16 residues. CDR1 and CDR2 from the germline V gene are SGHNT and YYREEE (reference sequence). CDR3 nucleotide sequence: TGTGCCAGCAGCTCCTCCCGGGGGAGGCCAGTCTACGAGCAGTACTTC. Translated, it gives CASSSSRGRPVYEQYF. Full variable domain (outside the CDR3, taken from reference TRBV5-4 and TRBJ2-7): ETGVTQSPTHLIKTRGQQVTLRCSSQSGHNTVSWYQQALGQGPQFIFQYYREEENGRGNFPPRFSGLQFPNYSSELNVNALELDDSALYLCASSSSRGRPVYEQYFGPGTRLTVT.

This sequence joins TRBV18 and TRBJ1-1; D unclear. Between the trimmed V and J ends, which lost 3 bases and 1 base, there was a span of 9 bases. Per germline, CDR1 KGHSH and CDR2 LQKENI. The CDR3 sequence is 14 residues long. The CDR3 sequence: CASSPLEGNTEAFF. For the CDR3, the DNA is TGTGCCAGCTCACCCCTGGAGGGGAACACTGAAGCTTTCTTT.

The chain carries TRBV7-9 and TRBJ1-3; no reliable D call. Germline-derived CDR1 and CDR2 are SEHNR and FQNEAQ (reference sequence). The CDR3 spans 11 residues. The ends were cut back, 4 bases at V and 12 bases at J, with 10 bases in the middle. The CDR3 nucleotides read TGTGCCAGCAGCTCTACCGGGATCATATATTTT. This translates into CASSSTGIIYF. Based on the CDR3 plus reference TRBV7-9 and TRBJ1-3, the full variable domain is DTGVSQNPRHKITKRGQNVTFRCDPISEHNRLYWYRQTLGQGPEFLTYFQNEAQLEKSRLLSDRFSAERPKGSFSTLEIQRTEQGDSAMYLCASSSTGIIYFGEGSWLTVV.

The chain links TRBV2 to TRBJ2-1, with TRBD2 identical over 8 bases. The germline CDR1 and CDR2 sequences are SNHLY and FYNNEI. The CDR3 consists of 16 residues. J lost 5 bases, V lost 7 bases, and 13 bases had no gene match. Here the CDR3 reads CASTTGGREADNEQFF. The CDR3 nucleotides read TGTGCCAGCACCACGGGGGGGCGGGAGGCCGACAATGAGCAGTTCTTC.

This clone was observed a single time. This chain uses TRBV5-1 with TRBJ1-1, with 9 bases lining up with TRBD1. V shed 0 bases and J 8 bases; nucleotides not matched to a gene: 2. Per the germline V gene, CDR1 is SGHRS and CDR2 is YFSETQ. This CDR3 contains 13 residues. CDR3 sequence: CASSLDRGQEAFF. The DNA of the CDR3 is TGCGCCAGCAGCTTGGACAGGGGGCAGGAAGCTTTCTTT.

DNA for the CDR3: TGTGCCAGCAGTTACTCGATTGGCACAGGGTGGGGTGAGCAGTACTTC. It yields the protein CASSYSIGTGWGEQYF. The V and J genes are TRBV6-2 or TRBV6-3 and TRBJ2-7, with D perhaps matching TRBD1 (6 bases). The CDR3 runs to 16 residues. V lost 0 bases, J lost 7 bases, and 19 bases lay in between. Germline CDR1 is MNHEY and CDR2 is SVGEGT.

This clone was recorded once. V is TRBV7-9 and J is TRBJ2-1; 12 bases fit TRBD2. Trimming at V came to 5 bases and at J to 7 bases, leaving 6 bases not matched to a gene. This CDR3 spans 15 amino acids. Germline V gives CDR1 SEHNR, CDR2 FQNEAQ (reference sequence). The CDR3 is CASSPLAGGWNEQFF. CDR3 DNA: TGTGCCAGCAGCCCGCTAGCGGGAGGGTGGAATGAGCAGTTCTTC.

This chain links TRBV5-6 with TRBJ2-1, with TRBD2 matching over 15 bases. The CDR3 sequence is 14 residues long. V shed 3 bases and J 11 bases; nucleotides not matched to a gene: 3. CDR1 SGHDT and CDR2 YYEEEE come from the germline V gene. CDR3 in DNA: TGTGCCAGCAGCTGGGGACTAGCGGGGGGACAGCAGTTCTTC. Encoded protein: CASSWGLAGGQQFF.

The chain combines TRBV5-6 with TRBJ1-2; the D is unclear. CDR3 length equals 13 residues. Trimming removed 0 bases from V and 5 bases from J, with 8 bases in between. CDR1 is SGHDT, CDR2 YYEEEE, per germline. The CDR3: CASSLAAGYGYTF. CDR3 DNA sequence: TGTGCCAGCAGCTTGGCGGCAGGTTATGGCTACACCTTC.

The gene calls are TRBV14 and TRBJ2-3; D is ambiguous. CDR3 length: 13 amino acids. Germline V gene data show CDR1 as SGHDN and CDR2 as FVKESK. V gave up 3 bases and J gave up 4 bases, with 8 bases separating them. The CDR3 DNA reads TGTGCCAGCAGCCAGTCCCTAGCAGATACGCAGTATTTT. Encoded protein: CASSQSLADTQYF.

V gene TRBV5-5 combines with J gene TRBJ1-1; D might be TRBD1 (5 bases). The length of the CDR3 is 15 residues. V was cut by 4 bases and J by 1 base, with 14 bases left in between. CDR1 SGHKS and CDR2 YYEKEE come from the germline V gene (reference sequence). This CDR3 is CASSLLGARNTEAFF. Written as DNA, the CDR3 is TGTGCCAGCAGCCTCTTAGGGGCGAGGAACACTGAAGCTTTCTTT.

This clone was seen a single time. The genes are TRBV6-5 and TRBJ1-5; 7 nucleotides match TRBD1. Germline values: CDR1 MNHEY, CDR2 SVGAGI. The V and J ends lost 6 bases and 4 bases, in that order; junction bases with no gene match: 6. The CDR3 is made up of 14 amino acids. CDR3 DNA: TGTGCCAGCAGCGACTCGGGACAGAATCAGCCCCAGCATTTT. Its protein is CASSDSGQNQPQHF.

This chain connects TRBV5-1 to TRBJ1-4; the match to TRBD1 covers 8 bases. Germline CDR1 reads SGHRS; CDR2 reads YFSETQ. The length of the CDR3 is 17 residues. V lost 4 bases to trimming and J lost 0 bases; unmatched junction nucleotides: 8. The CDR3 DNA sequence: TGCGCCAGCAGCAGGCAGCCGGGACAGGCAACTAATGAAAAACTGTTTTTT. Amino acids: CASSRQPGQATNEKLFF. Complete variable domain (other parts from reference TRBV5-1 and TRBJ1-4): KAGVTQTPRYLIKTRGQQVTLSCSPISGHRSVSWYQQTPGQGLQFLFEYFSETQRNKGNFPGRFSGRQFSNSRSEMNVSTLELGDSALYLCASSRQPGQATNEKLFFGSGTQLSVL.

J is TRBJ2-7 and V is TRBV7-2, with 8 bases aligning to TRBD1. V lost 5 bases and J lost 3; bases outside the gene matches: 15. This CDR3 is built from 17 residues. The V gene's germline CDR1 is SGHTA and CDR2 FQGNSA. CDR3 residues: CASSPQLTGGRSYEQYF. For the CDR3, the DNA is TGTGCCAGCAGCCCTCAACTTACAGGGGGGCGTAGCTACGAGCAGTACTTC.

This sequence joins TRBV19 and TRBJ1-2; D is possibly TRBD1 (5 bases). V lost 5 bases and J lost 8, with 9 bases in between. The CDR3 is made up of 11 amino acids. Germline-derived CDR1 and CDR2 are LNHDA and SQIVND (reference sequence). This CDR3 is CASSSDRGYTF. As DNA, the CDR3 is TGTGCCAGTAGTTCCGACAGAGGCTACACCTTC.

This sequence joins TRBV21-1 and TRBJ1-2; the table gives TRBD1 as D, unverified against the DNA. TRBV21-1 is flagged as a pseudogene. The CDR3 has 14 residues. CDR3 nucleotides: TGTGCCAGCAGCAAAGTGAAGGAAGGGGATGGCTACACCTTC. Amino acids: CASSKVKEGDGYTF.

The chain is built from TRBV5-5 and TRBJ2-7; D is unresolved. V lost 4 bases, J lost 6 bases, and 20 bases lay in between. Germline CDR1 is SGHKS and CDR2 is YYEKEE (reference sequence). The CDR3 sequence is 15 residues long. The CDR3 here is CASSPAGGSSIEQYV. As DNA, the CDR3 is TGTGCCAGCAGCCCCGCTGGTGGTAGTTCGATCGAGCAGTACGTC.

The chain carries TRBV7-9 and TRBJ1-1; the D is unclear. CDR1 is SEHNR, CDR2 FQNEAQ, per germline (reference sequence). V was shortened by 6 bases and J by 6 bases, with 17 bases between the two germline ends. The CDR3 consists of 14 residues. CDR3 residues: CASSRDGDWSEAFF. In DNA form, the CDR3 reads TGTGCCAGCAGTCGCGACGGGGATTGGTCTGAAGCTTTCTTT.

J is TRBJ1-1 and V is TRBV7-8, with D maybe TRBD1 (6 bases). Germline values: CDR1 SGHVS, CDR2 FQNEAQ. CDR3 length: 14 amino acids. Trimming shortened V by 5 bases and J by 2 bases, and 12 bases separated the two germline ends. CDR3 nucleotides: TGTGCCAGCAGCCTACAGGGTAGTAACACTGAAGCTTTCTTT. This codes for CASSLQGSNTEAFF.

The CDR3 nucleotides are TGTGCCAGCACTGGGACTTTCCCCTACGAGCAGTACTTC. Amino acids: CASTGTFPYEQYF. The rearrangement uses TRBV2 and TRBJ2-7; a weak D match, TRBD2 (6 bases). V shed 7 bases and J shed 2 bases, with 12 bases lying between them. This CDR3 has 13 amino acids. Per germline, CDR1 SNHLY and CDR2 FYNNEI.

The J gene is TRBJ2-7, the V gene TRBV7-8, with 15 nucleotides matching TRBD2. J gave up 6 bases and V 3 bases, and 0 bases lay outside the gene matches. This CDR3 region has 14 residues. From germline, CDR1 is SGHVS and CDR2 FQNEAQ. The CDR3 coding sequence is TGTGCCAGCAGCTTGGGACTAGCGGGAGGCGAGCAGTACGTC. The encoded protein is CASSLGLAGGEQYV.

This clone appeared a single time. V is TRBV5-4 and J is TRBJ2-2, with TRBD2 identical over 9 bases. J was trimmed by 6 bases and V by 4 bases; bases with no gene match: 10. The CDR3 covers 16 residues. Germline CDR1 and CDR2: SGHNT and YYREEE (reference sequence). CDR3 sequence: CASSILAGNFAGELFF. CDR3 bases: TGTGCCAGCAGCATCCTAGCGGGAAATTTCGCCGGGGAGCTGTTTTTT.

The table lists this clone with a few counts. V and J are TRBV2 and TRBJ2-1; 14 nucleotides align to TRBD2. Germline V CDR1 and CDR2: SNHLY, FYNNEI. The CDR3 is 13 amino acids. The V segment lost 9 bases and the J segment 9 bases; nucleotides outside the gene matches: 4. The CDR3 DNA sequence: TGTGCCAGGGGGACTAGCGGGAGAAGTGAGCAGTTCTTC. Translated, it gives CARGTSGRSEQFF.

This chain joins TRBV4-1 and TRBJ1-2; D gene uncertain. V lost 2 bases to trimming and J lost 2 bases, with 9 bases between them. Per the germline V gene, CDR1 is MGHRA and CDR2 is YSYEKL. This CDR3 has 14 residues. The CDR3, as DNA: TGCGCCAGCAGCCAAAGGAACAGCAACTATGGCTACACCTTC. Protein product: CASSQRNSNYGYTF.

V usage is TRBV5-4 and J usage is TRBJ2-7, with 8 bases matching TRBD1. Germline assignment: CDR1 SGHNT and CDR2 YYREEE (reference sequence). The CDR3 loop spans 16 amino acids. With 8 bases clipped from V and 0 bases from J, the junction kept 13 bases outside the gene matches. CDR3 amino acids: CASYGQGSGSSYEQYF. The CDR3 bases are TGTGCCAGTTACGGACAGGGCAGCGGAAGCTCCTACGAGCAGTACTTC.

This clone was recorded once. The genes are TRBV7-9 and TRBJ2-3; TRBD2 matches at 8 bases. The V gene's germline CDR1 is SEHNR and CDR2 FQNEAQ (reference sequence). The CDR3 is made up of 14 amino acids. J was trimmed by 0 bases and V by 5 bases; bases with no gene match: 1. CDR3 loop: CASSSGGSTDTQYF. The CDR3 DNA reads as TGTGCCAGCAGCAGCGGGGGAAGCACAGATACGCAGTATTTT. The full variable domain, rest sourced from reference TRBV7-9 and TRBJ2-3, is DTGVSQNPRHKITKRGQNVTFRCDPISEHNRLYWYRQTLGQGPEFLTYFQNEAQLEKSRLLSDRFSAERPKGSFSTLEIQRTEQGDSAMYLCASSSGGSTDTQYFGPGTRLTVL.

The CDR3 loop is CASSASRTGITDTQYF. Here the CDR3 DNA reads TGTGCCAGCAGTGCGTCGCGGACTGGAATCACAGATACGCAGTATTTT. J is TRBJ2-3 and V is TRBV2; possible D gene TRBD2, 5 bases. Trimming took 4 bases from V and 2 from J, leaving 16 bases between them. Germline assignment: CDR1 SNHLY and CDR2 FYNNEI. This CDR3 is 16 amino acids long.

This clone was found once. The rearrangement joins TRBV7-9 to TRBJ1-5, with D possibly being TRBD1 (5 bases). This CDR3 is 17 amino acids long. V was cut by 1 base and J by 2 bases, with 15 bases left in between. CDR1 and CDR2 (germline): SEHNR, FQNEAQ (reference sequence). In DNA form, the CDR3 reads TGTGCCAGCAGCTTAGGGGGCACGTGGGAGGGCAATCAGCCCCAGCATTTT. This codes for CASSLGGTWEGNQPQHF.

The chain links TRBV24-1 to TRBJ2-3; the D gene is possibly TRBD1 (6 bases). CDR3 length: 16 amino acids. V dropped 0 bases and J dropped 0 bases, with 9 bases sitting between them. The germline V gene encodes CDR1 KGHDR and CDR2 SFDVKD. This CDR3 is CATSDLEGVSTDTQYF. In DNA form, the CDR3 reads TGTGCCACCAGTGATTTGGAGGGGGTTAGCACAGATACGCAGTATTTT.